This T cell receptor (beta chain) was sequenced for a study of T cell repertoires in cytomegalovirus infection. Study summary: Both a matching HLA type and CMV infection were indicated by public TCR beta signatures.

The CDR3 sequence is 17 residues long. Trimming pared 1 base from V and 2 bases from J, leaving 17 bases between. The V gene's germline CDR1 is SEHNR and CDR2 FQNEAQ (reference sequence). There are a few counts of this clonotype. Antigen specificity is unknown. TCRdb fed the reads into MiXCR, producing one record per CDR3 protein. The sample consists of roughly 860,000 distinct CDR3 sequences, approximately 29% of them appearing once. The sequence came from a human donor in good health (CMV status not recorded). Some clones in this sample may be carry-over from other donors' samples. The chain carries TRBV7-9 and TRBJ2-5, with D maybe TRBD2 (5 bases). This specimen consisted of cultured CD8+ T cells from PBMCs, obtained from culture after CMV antigen stimulation. CDR3 protein: CASSLGAERRAQETQYF. The CDR3 DNA reads TGTGCCAGCAGCTTAGGCGCAGAGCGGAGAGCACAAGAGACCCAGTACTTC.